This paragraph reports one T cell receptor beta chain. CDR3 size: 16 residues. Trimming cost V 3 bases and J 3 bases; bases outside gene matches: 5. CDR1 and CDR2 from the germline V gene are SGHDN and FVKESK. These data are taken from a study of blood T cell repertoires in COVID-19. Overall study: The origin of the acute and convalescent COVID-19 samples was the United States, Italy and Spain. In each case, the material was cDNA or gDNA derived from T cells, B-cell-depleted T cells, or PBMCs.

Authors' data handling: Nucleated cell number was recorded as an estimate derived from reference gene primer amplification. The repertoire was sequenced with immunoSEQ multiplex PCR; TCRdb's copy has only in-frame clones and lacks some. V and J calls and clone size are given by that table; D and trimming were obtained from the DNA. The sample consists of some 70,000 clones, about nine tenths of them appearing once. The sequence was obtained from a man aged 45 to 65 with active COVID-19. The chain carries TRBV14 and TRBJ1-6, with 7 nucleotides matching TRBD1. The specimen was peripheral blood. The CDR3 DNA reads TGTGCCAGCAGCCAGACCACAGGGGACTATAATTCACCCCTCCACTTT. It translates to CASSQTTGDYNSPLHF. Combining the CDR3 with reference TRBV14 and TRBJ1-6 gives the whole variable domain EAGVTQFPSHSVIEKGQTVTLRCDPISGHDNLYWYRRVMGKEIKFLLHFVKESKQDESGMPNNRFLAERTGGTYSTLKVQPAELEDSGVYFCASSQTTGDYNSPLHFGNGTRLTVT.